This T cell receptor (beta chain) was captured by sequencing in a study of metastatic and nonmetastatic thyroid tumors. Study observations and caveats: According to reports, the diversity of TCR beta was significantly higher in malignant thyroid tumors than in benign nodules, and this held in both blood and tumor samples.

How the authors handled the data: It was from CDR3 differences across clinicopathological groups that a distant-metastasis classifier for papillary thyroid cancer was built. TCRdb reprocessed the PCR reads using MiXCR. The authors' filters were not applied to this entry. The sample includes 55,000 to 75,000 clones, roughly 18% of them seen just once. Points on this clone: Its target is not known.

Thyroid surgery took place with no prior treatment in any patient. CDR1 SGHRS and CDR2 YFSETQ come from the germline V gene. V lost 5 bases to trimming and J lost 2 bases, with 13 bases between them. The CDR3 loop spans 14 amino acids. The chain links TRBV5-1 to TRBJ2-5, with a tentative D call TRBD1 (5 bases). This clonotype was obtained from a female donor with papillary thyroid cancer or a benign thyroid nodule (not recorded which). Some clones in this sample may be carry-over from other donors' samples. The sequenced sample was blood. The CDR3 nucleotides read TGCGCCAGCAGTCTACAGGCCTTACAAGAGACCCAGTACTTC. Protein sequence: CASSLQALQETQYF.